This T cell receptor beta chain was captured by sequencing in a study of shared clonotypes between healthy human individuals. Findings and caveats of the study: Generally, naive subsets (rather than memory subsets) showed larger estimated richness. Approximately 4.6% of naive CD4 clonotypes were common to a handful of donors.

Some 30,000 T cell genomes, or about 190 ng DNA, went into the sorted-subset replicate PCRs. Some clones are missing from TCRdb's copy, which holds only in-frame ones; the method was immunoSEQ multiplex PCR. The repertoire holds some 2.1 million clones, with over 85% as singletons. With 4 bases removed from V and 1 base from J, the gap between germline ends came to 17 bases. This CDR3 has 16 amino acids. Germline CDR1 is MGHRA and CDR2 is YSYEKL. This clone was observed once. Its antigen is still unknown. Only CD45RO-negative cells positively selected for CCR7 counted as naive CD8 cells, so terminally differentiated effector memory CD45RA+ cells were excluded.

This chain uses TRBV4-1 with TRBJ2-7; the D gene could be TRBD1 or TRBD2 (5 bases each). Sequencing was done on a sample of naive CD8+ T cells from PBMCs. The sequence came from a man aged 18 to 30 in good health. Some clones in this sample may be carry-over from other donors' samples. The CDR3 loop is CASSPAPGRVSYEQYF. For the CDR3, the DNA is TGCGCCAGCAGCCCGGCACCGGGACGGGTGTCCTACGAGCAGTACTTC.